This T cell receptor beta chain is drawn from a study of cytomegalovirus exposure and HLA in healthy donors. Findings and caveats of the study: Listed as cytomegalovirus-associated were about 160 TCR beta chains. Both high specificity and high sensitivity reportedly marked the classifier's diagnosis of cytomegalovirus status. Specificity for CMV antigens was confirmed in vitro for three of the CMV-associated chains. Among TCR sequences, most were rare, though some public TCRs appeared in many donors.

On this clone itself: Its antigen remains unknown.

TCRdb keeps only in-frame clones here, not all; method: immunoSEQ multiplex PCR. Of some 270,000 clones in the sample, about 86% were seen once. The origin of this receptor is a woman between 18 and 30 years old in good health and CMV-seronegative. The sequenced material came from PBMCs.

The CDR3 bases are TGTGCCAGCAGCTCGCCGACAGGGGGCAGATACGAGCAGTACTTC. This codes for CASSSPTGGRYEQYF. The V gene is TRBV11-2, the J gene TRBJ2-7, with TRBD1 identical over 10 bases. With 4 bases clipped from V and 4 bases from J, the junction kept 7 bases outside the gene matches. CDR1 and CDR2 from the germline V gene are SGHAT and FQNNGV. The CDR3 runs 15 residues. Filled out from reference TRBV11-2 and TRBJ2-7, the complete variable domain reads EAGVAQSPRYKIIEKRQSVAFWCNPISGHATLYWYQQILGQGPKLLIQFQNNGVVDDSQLPKDRFSAERLKGVDSTLKIQPAKLEDSAVYLCASSSPTGGRYEQYFGPGTRLTVT.